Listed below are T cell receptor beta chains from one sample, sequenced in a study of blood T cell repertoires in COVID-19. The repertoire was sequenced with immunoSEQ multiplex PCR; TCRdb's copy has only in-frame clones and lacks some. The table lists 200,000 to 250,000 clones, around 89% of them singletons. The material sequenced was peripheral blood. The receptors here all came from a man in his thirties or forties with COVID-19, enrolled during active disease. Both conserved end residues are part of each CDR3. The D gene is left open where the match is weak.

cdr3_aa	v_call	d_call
CAISESVPSTGELFF	TRBV10-3	.
CASSPRDRVIYGYTF	TRBV9	TRBD1
CASSLEGQALNSPLHF	TRBV7-8	TRBD1
CASSLPGGGDGELFF	TRBV7-9	.
CASSNWAPSYTF	TRBV18	.
CASTLDGQGASTDTQYF	TRBV19	TRBD1
CASSPRVREGPGELFF	TRBV18	TRBD2
CASSPISDRGPHF	TRBV7-9	TRBD1
CASSLGRTEISGNTIYF	TRBV5-1	.
CASRDRGETQYF	TRBV7-9	TRBD1
CATQRRDEQYF	TRBV27	.
CASSSWTGGTDTQYF	TRBV6-2/TRBV6-3	TRBD1
CASSLGTKGSYEQYF	TRBV5-1	.
CASSPYRDTTLYGYTF	TRBV5-4	.
CSVDLGELRGAFF	TRBV29-1	.
CASSEIDKNYGYTF	TRBV9	.
CASSYRQGFGYTF	TRBV6-2/TRBV6-3	.
CASSIQDRRPWEQFF	TRBV19	TRBD1
CASSERRGGGELFF	TRBV11-3	.
CASSQGGGVYEQYF	TRBV3-1/TRBV3-2	.
CSVKNLPPPGQNTEAFF	TRBV29-1	.
CASSWDDRLTEAFF	TRBV5-6	.
CASPGPNYGYTF	TRBV2	.
CAWKGLAGPTDTQYF	TRBV30	.
CASSFQPGRGSETQYF	TRBV27	.
CASSVGQTYQPQHF	TRBV9	.
CASSPQRDSYNEQFF	TRBV18	TRBD1
CASSLGSHMAKNIQYF	TRBV27	.
CSVRGPAYNEQFF	TRBV29-1	TRBD1
CASSFGQAPDTQYF	TRBV7-3	.
CASSSRDRVLTHLYF	TRBV28	TRBD1
CASSDDRGTSGELFF	TRBV9	.
CASSQDRRSTEAFF	TRBV4-3	.
CASSPMGTAGTEAFF	TRBV18	TRBD1
CASSLELAGGRDEQFF	TRBV7-8	TRBD2